The entry that follows covers one T cell receptor beta chain sequence. V was cut by 5 bases and J by 3 bases, with 10 bases left in between. The CDR3 loop spans 13 amino acids. The germline gives CDR1 SGHAT, CDR2 FQNNGV. Sequenced by immunoSEQ multiplex PCR; TCRdb stores in-frame clones only, minus some. The table lists roughly 700,000 clones, 80% to 90% of them singletons. The treatment denotes: around 19 received Ad26.COV2.S at low or high dose, single or two shots; 5 received placebo; per-sample allocation not given. Sampling was performed 63 days after the first vaccine or placebo injection. Cohort 1b enrolled adults aged 18-55 years in Boston. The data stem from a study of Ad26.COV2.S vaccination and SARS-CoV-2 variants. The overall study: By the intramuscular route, Ad26.COV2.S was given once, or twice 56 days apart.

The genes are TRBV11-2 and TRBJ1-2; no firm D call. This clonotype originated in a person aged 18-60 years who received the Ad26.COV2.S COVID-19 vaccine or a placebo. Sequenced material: peripheral blood, taken in a trial of Ad26.COV2.S vaccine versus placebo. The CDR3 sequence: CASSPPMDYGYTF. In DNA, the CDR3 is TGTGCCAGCAGCCCGCCCATGGACTATGGCTACACCTTC.